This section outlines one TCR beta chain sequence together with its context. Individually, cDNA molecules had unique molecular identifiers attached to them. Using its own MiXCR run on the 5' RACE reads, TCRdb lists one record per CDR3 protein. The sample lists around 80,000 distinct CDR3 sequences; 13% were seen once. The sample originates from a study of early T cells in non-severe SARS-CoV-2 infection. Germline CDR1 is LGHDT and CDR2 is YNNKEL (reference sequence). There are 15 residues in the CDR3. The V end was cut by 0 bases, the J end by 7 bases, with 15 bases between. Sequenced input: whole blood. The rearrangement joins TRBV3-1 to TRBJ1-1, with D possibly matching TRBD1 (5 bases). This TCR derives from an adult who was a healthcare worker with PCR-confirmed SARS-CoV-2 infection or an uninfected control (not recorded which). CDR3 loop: CASSQEAQEGNEAFF. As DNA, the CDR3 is TGTGCCAGCAGCCAAGAGGCACAGGAGGGTAATGAAGCTTTCTTT.